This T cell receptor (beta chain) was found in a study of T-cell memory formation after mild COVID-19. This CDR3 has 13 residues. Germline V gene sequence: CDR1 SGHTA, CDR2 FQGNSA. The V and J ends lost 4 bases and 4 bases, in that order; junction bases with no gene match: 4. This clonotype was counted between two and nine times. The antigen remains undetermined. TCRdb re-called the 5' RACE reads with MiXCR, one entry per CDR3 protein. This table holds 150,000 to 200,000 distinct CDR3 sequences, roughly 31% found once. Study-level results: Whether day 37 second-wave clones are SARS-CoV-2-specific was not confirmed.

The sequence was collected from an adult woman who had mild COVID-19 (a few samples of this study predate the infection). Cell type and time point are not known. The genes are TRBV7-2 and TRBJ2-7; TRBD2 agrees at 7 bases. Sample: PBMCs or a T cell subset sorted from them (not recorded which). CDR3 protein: CASSSGLEYEQYF. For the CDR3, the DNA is TGTGCCAGCAGCTCCGGACTAGAGTACGAGCAGTACTTC.